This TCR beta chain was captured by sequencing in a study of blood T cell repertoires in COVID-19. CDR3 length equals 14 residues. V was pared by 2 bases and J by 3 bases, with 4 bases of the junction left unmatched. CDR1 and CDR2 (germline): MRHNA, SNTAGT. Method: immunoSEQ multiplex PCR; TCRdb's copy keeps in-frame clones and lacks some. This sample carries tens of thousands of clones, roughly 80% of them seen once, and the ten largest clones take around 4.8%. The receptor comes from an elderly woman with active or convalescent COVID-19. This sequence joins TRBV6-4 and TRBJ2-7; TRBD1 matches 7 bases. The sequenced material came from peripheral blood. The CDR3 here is CASSDLDRVYEQYF. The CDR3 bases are TGTGCCAGCAGTGACCTCGACAGGGTCTACGAGCAGTACTTC.